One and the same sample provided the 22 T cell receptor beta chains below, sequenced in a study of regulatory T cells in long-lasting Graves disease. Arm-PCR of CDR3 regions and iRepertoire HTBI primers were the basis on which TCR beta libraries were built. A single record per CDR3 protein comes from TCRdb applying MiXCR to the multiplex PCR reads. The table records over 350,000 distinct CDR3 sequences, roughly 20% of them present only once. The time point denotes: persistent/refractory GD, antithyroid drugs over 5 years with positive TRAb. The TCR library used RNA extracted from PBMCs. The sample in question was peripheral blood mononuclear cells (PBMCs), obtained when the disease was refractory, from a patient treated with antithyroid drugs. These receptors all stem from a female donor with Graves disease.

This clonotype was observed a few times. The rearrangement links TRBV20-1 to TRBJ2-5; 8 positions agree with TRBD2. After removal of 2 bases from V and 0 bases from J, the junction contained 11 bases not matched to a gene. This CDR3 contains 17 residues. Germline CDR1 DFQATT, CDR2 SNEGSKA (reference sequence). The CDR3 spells CSARILAVGEYQETQYF. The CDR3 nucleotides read TGCAGTGCTAGAATACTAGCGGTCGGGGAGTACCAAGAGACCCAGTACTTC.

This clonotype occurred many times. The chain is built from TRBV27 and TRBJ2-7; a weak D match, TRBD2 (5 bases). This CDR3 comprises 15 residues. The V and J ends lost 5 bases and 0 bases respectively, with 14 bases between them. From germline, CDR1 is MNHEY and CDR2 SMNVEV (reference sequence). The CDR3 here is CASSPHFEGSYEQYF. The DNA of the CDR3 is TGTGCCAGCAGTCCCCATTTTGAGGGCTCCTACGAGCAGTACTTC.

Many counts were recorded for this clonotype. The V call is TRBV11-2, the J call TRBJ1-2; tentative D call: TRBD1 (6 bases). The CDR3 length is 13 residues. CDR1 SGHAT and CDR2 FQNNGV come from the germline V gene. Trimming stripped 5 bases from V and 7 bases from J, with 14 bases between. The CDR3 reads CASSLDRSAGYTF. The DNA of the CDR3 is TGTGCCAGCAGCCTCGACAGGTCAGCTGGCTACACCTTC.

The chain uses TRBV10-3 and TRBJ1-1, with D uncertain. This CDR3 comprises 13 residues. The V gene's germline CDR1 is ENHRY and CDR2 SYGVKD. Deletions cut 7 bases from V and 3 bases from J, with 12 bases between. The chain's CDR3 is CAIMQQRDTEAFF. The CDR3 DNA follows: TGTGCCATCATGCAACAGAGAGACACTGAAGCTTTCTTT.

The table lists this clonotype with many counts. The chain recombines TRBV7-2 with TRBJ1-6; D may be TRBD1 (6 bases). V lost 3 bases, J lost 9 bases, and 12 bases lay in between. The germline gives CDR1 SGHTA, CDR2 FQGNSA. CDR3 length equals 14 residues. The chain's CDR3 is CASSLRGQASPLHF. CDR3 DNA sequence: TGTGCCAGCAGCTTGCGGGGGCAAGCTTCACCCCTCCACTTT. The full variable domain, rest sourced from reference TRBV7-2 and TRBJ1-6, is GAGVSQSPSNKVTEKGKDVELRCDPISGHTALYWYRQSLGQGLEFLIYFQGNSAPDKSGLPSDRFSAERTGGSVSTLTIQRTQQEDSAVYLCASSLRGQASPLHFGNGTRLTVT.

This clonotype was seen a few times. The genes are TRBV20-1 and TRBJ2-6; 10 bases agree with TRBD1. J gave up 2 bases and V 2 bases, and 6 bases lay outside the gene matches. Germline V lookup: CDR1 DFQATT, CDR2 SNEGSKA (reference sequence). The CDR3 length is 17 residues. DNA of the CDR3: TGCAGTGCTAGAAACCCCGGGACAGGGGCTGGGGCCAACGTCCTGACTTTC. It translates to CSARNPGTGAGANVLTF.

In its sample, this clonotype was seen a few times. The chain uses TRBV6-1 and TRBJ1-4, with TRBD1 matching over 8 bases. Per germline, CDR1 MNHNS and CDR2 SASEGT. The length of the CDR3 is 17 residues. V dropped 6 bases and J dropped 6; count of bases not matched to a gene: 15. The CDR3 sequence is CASSYLLSDRADEKLFF. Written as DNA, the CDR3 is TGTGCCAGCAGCTATCTACTTTCGGACAGGGCTGATGAAAAACTGTTTTTT.

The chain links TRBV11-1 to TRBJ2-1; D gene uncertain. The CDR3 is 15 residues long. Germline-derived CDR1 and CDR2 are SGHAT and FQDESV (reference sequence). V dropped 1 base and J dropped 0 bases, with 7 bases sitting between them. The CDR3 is CASSLGKGSYNEQFF. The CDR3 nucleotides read TGTGCCAGCAGCTTAGGAAAAGGCTCCTACAATGAGCAGTTCTTC.

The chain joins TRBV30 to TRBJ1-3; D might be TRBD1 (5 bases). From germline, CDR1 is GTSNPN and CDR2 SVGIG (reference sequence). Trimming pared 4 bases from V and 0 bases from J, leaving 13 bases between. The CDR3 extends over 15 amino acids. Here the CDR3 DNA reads TGTGCCTGGACCTCGGGACGGTACTCTGGAAACACCATATATTTT. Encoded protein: CAWTSGRYSGNTIYF.

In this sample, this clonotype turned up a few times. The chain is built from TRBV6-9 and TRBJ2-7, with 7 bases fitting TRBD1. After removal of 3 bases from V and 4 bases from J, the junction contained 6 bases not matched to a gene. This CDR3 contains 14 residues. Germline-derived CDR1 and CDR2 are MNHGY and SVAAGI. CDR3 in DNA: TGTGCCAGCAGTTACACCGACAGGGATTACGAGCAGTACTTC. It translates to CASSYTDRDYEQYF.

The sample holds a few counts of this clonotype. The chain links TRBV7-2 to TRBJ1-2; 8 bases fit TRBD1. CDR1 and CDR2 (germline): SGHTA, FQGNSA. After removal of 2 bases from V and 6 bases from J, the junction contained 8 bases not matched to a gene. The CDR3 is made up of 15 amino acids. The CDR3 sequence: CASSLQGAPGDGYTF. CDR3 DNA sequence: TGTGCCAGCAGCTTACAGGGGGCGCCGGGGGATGGCTACACCTTC.

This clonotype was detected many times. The CDR3 here is CASSLGAGTNTEAFF. The DNA for the CDR3 is TGTGCCAGCAGCTTAGGTGCAGGGACGAACACTGAAGCTTTCTTT. The gene calls are TRBV7-9 and TRBJ1-1; D possibly corresponds to TRBD1 (5 bases). This CDR3 comprises 15 residues. V lost 1 base and J 1 base, leaving 10 bases between the germline ends. CDR1 and CDR2 from the germline V gene are SEHNR and FQNEAQ (reference sequence).

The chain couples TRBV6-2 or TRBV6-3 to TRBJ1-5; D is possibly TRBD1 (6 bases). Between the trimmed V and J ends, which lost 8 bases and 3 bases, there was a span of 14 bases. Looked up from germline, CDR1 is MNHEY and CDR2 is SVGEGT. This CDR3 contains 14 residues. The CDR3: CASREGGVNQPQHF. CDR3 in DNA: TGTGCCAGCCGAGAAGGGGGAGTCAATCAGCCCCAGCATTTT.

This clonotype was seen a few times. The CDR3 nucleotides are TGTGCCAGCAGTTACTTCGGGAGGGCAACCGGGGAGCTGTTTTTT. Its translation is CASSYFGRATGELFF. The V call is TRBV6-2 or TRBV6-3, the J call TRBJ2-2; 8 bases are shared with TRBD2. Trimming at V came to 1 base and at J to 5 bases, leaving 3 bases not matched to a gene. Germline V gene sequence: CDR1 MNHEY, CDR2 SVGEGT. The CDR3 length is 15 residues.

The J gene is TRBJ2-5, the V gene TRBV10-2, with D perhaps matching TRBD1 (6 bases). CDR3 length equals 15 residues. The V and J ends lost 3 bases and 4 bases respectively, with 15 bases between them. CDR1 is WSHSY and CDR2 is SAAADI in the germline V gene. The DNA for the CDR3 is TGCGCCAGCAGTGACTTTAAGGACAGCCGAGAGACCCAGTACTTC. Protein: CASSDFKDSRETQYF.

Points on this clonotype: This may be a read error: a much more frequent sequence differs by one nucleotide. CDR3 residues: CASSHPPGSTETQYF. The DNA of the CDR3 is TGTGCCAGCAGTCACCCGCCGGGCAGTACAGAGACCCAGTACTTC. This chain uses TRBV6-1 with TRBJ2-5; no clear D gene. The CDR3 runs to 15 residues. Germline-derived CDR1 and CDR2 are MNHNS and SASEGT. The V and J ends lost 5 bases and 4 bases respectively, with 17 bases between them.

The CDR3 here is CASSTGTRRLHNEQFF. CDR3 bases: TGTGCCAGCAGTACCGGGACTAGAAGACTCCACAATGAGCAGTTCTTC. The chain uses TRBV12-3 or TRBV12-4 and TRBJ2-1, with 8 bases matching TRBD2. This CDR3 is 16 amino acids long. Trimming cost V 5 bases and J 5 bases; bases outside gene matches: 11.

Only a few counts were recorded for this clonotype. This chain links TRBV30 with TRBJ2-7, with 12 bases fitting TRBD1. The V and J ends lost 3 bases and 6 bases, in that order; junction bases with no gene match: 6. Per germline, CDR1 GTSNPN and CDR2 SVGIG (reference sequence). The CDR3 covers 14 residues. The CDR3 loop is CAWSSGTGGGEQYF. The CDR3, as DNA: TGTGCCTGGAGCTCCGGGACAGGGGGCGGCGAGCAGTACTTC.

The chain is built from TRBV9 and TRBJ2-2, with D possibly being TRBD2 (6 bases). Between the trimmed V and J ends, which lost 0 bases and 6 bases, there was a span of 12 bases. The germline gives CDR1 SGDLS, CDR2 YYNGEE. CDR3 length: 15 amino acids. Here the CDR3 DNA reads TGTGCCAGCAGCGTAGTATCGGGAGCTCCCGGGGAGCTGTTTTTT. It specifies CASSVVSGAPGELFF.

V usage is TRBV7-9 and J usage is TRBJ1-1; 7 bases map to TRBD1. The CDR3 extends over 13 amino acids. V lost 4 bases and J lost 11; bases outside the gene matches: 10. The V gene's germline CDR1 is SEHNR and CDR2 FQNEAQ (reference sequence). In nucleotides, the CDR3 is TGTGCCAGCAGCTCCTTGACAGGGTTGAAGGCTTTCTTT. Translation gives CASSSLTGLKAFF.

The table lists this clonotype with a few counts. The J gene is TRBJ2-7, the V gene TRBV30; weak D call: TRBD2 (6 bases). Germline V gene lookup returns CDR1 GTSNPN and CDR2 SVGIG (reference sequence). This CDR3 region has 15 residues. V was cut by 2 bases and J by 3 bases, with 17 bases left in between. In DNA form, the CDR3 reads TGTGCCTGGAGTAAAGGGGACTTGGGGTACTACGAGCAGTACTTC. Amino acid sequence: CAWSKGDLGYYEQYF.

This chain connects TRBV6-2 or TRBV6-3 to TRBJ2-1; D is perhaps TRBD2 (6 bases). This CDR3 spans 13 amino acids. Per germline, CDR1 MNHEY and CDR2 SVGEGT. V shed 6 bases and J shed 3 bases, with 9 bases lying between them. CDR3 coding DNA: TGTGCCAGCAGAAAGGGAGGCTACAATGAGCAGTTCTTC. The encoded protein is CASRKGGYNEQFF.